These 18 T cell receptor beta chains share one sample of origin, sequenced in a study of T cell repertoires in cytomegalovirus infection. TCRdb passed the reads through MiXCR, listing each CDR3 protein once. The sample lists some 920,000 distinct CDR3 sequences, approximately 31% occurring once. Their antigens remain unidentified. Sample: cultured CD8+ T cells from PBMCs, taken from culture after CMV antigen stimulation. These TCRs come from a human donor in good health (CMV status not recorded). Some clones in this sample may be carry-over from other donors' samples.

The rearrangement links TRBV29-1 to TRBJ1-2; 7 bases fit TRBD1. This CDR3 contains 12 residues. Germline CDR1 is SQVTM and CDR2 is ANQGSEA. The CDR3 reads CSARTGDYGYTF. CDR3 DNA sequence: TGCAGTGCTAGAACAGGGGACTATGGCTACACCTTC.

This clonotype occurred many times. V and J are TRBV7-6 and TRBJ1-3; D is perhaps TRBD1 (5 bases). V lost 11 bases to trimming and J lost 0 bases, with 14 bases between them. Germline V CDR1 and CDR2: SGHVS, FNYEAQ. The CDR3 runs to 14 residues. The CDR3 nucleotides are TGTGCCTCCGGCCCCGACAGCTCTGGAAACACCATATATTTT. Amino acid sequence: CASGPDSSGNTIYF.

This clonotype showed up just a few times. The V call is TRBV6-2 or TRBV6-3, the J call TRBJ1-6; TRBD1 might be the D (6 bases). Trimming cost V 6 bases and J 7 bases, with 13 bases left between them. The CDR3 covers 14 residues. Germline CDR1 is MNHEY and CDR2 is SVGEGT. CDR3 region: CASSSQGGNSPLHF. The CDR3 nucleotides are TGTGCCAGCAGCTCACAGGGAGGAAATTCACCCCTCCACTTT.

J is TRBJ2-2 and V is TRBV9, with D perhaps TRBD2 (7 bases). CDR1 is SGDLS and CDR2 is YYNGEE in the germline V gene. Trimming removed 0 bases at V and 2 bases at J, with 20 bases between. This CDR3 is built from 19 residues. This CDR3 reads CASSVGGGAPVFNTGELFF. DNA of the CDR3: TGTGCCAGCAGCGTAGGAGGGGGGGCGCCGGTTTTTAACACCGGGGAGCTGTTTTTT.

This clonotype was observed a handful of times. For the CDR3, the DNA is TGTGCCAGCAGGCTTACAGGGATCGAGCAGTACGTC. Its protein is CASRLTGIEQYV. The genes are TRBV6-1 and TRBJ2-7, with D perhaps matching TRBD1 (6 bases). CDR1 MNHNS and CDR2 SASEGT come from the germline V gene. This CDR3 region has 12 residues. V was clipped by 6 bases and J by 6 bases, with 12 bases between them.

The chain combines TRBV7-8 with TRBJ2-5, with 7 bases that match TRBD1. The junction had 9 bases not matched to a gene; V was cut back by 5 bases and J by 3 bases. Germline V gene sequence: CDR1 SGHVS, CDR2 FQNEAQ. This CDR3 has 15 amino acids. This chain's CDR3 is CASSGALQGEETQYF. The CDR3 DNA sequence: TGTGCCAGCAGCGGGGCCCTCCAGGGGGAAGAGACCCAGTACTTC. The variable domain in full, completed from reference TRBV7-8 and TRBJ2-5, reads GAGVSQSPRYKVAKRGQDVALRCDPISGHVSLFWYQQALGQGPEFLTYFQNEAQLDKSGLPSDRFFAERPEGSVSTLKIQRTQQEDSAVYLCASSGALQGEETQYFGPGTRLLVL.

The chain employs TRBV14 and TRBJ2-4; 7 bases map to TRBD1. Trimming removed 1 base from V and 0 bases from J; junction bases left unmatched: 3. Per germline, CDR1 SGHDN and CDR2 FVKESK. The CDR3 consists of 16 residues. CDR3 protein: CASSQGTGVAKNIQYF. The DNA of the CDR3 is TGTGCCAGCAGCCAAGGGACAGGTGTAGCCAAAAACATTCAGTACTTC.

There are a few counts of this clonotype. The chain combines TRBV27 with TRBJ2-7, with D perhaps TRBD1 (6 bases). Trimming cost V 5 bases and J 3 bases, with 11 bases left between them. This CDR3 spans 13 amino acids. The germline V gene encodes CDR1 MNHEY and CDR2 SMNVEV (reference sequence). The CDR3 reads CASSTTGFYEQYF. CDR3 nucleotide sequence: TGTGCCAGCAGTACCACAGGGTTCTACGAGCAGTACTTC.

This CDR3 reads CASSLAAGQYEQYF. DNA of the CDR3: TGTGCCAGCAGCTTAGCAGCCGGACAGTACGAGCAGTACTTC. V and J are TRBV7-6 and TRBJ2-7; D is possibly TRBD1 (6 bases). Looked up from germline, CDR1 is SGHVS and CDR2 is FNYEAQ. V was clipped by 0 bases and J by 4 bases, with 10 bases between them. This CDR3 has 14 residues.

This chain joins TRBV6-5 and TRBJ2-7; possibly TRBD1 for D (5 bases). The germline V gene encodes CDR1 MNHEY and CDR2 SVGAGI. The CDR3 runs to 14 residues. V was shortened by 0 bases and J by 6 bases, with 12 bases between the two germline ends. The CDR3 sequence is CASSYSGAGAEQYF. As DNA, the CDR3 is TGTGCCAGCAGTTACTCAGGGGCAGGAGCCGAGCAGTACTTC.

V gene TRBV27 combines with J gene TRBJ1-1; maybe TRBD1 (5 bases). The V gene's germline CDR1 is MNHEY and CDR2 SMNVEV (reference sequence). This CDR3 region has 13 residues. V was clipped by 0 bases and J by 8 bases, with 10 bases between them. The CDR3 region is CASSLSGGFEAFF. The CDR3 DNA reads TGTGCCAGCAGTTTATCGGGGGGGTTCGAAGCTTTCTTT.

J is TRBJ1-5 and V is TRBV4-1, with 8 bases lining up with TRBD1. Losses at the gene ends were 0 bases for V and 4 bases for J; bases not matched to a gene: 8. CDR1 MGHRA and CDR2 YSYEKL come from the germline V gene. The CDR3 contains 17 residues. CDR3 amino acids: CASSQDGGDRGNQPQHF. The CDR3 DNA reads as TGCGCCAGCAGCCAAGATGGGGGCGACAGGGGAAATCAGCCCCAGCATTTT.

V usage is TRBV4-1 and J usage is TRBJ1-2; D possibly corresponds to TRBD1 (5 bases). V lost 2 bases and J lost 8, with 18 bases in between. CDR1 is MGHRA, CDR2 YSYEKL, per germline. The length of the CDR3 is 15 residues. The CDR3 DNA reads TGCGCCAGCAGCCAAACAAACGTGGGACTTCGAGGCTACACCTTC. It is translated as CASSQTNVGLRGYTF.

V is TRBV27 and J is TRBJ1-1; maybe TRBD1 (6 bases). V was trimmed by 5 bases and J by 0 bases, leaving 16 bases between them. CDR3 length equals 16 residues. CDR1 MNHEY and CDR2 SMNVEV come from the germline V gene (reference sequence). For the CDR3, the DNA is TGTGCCAGCAGTATTACACAGGGTTTTATGAACACTGAAGCTTTCTTT. Residues: CASSITQGFMNTEAFF.

This clonotype was seen a few times. The chain uses TRBV11-3 and TRBJ1-1; 9 bases map to TRBD1. Trimming at V came to 5 bases and at J to 1 base, leaving 8 bases not matched to a gene. CDR1 and CDR2 (germline): SGHNT, YENEEA. This CDR3 spans 16 amino acids. CDR3 residues: CASSPRTGAGNTEAFF. The CDR3 DNA sequence: TGTGCCAGCAGCCCCCGGACAGGGGCGGGGAACACTGAAGCTTTCTTT. The variable domain in full, completed from reference TRBV11-3 and TRBJ1-1, reads EAGVVQSPRYKIIEKKQPVAFWCNPISGHNTLYWYLQNLGQGPELLIRYENEEAVDDSQLPKDRFSAERLKGVDSTLKIQPAELGDSAVYLCASSPRTGAGNTEAFFGQGTRLTVV.

This clonotype was picked up a small number of times. The chain uses TRBV12-5 and TRBJ2-1; TRBD2 is a possible D gene (5 bases). In germline, CDR1 is LGHNT, CDR2 FRNRAP. CDR3 length equals 17 residues. Between the trimmed V and J ends, which lost 3 bases and 0 bases, there was a span of 15 bases. The CDR3 loop is CASGFSTTESSYNEQFF. For the CDR3, the DNA is TGTGCTAGTGGTTTTTCGACTACCGAAAGCTCCTACAATGAGCAGTTCTTC.

This chain links TRBV5-4 with TRBJ2-6; D is uncertain. V lost 4 bases and J lost 4, with 12 bases in between. The germline V gene has CDR1 SGHNT and CDR2 YYREEE (reference sequence). This CDR3 has 15 residues. The CDR3 bases are TGTGCCAGCAGCATCGACCAAACCGGGGCCAACGTCCTGACTTTC. Protein: CASSIDQTGANVLTF.

Comments on this clonotype: Compared with germline, one end of the junction differs, possibly owing to a read error. This sequence joins TRBV7-6 and TRBJ2-2; 12 nucleotides agree with TRBD1. CDR1 is SGHVS and CDR2 is FNYEAQ in the germline V gene. This CDR3 contains 16 residues. The CDR3 DNA is TGTGCTAGCAGCTGGGGGACAGGGGGCGAGAGCGGGGAGCTGTTTTTT. Protein product: CASSWGTGGESGELFF. The full variable domain, in which reference TRBV7-6 and TRBJ2-2 provide the parts outside the CDR3, is GAGVSQSPRYKVTKRGQDVALRCDPISGHVSLYWYRQALGQGPEFLTYFNYEAQQDKSGLPNDRFSAERPEGSISTLTIQRTEQRDSAMYRCASSWGTGGESGELFFGEGSRLTVL.